The entry below describes one TCR beta chain. Its specificity is unknown. Mismatch with germline at one junction end may stem from a read error. The entry originates in a study of tumor and adjacent non-tumor tissue in lung cancer. General observations from the study: Tumor repertoires had a smaller top 100 clone share than normal lung. Higher tumor TCR diversity was associated with shorter survival.

Germline V gives CDR1 SEHNR, CDR2 FQNEAQ (reference sequence). The CDR3 runs to 13 residues. No cell sorting was done before RNA was extracted from the tissue. The normal lung tissue was taken more than 3 cm from the tumor edge. Newly diagnosed lung cancer patients had thoracic surgery in China, August–late 2014, without prior chemotherapy. A modified ARM-PCR protocol with three rounds of nested PCR amplified TCRbeta. TCRdb processed the multiplex PCR reads anew with MiXCR; each CDR3 protein has one entry. The sample lists approximately 44,000 distinct CDR3 sequences; 60% were seen once. The genes are TRBV7-9 and TRBJ1-1, with D uncertain. This sequence was found in a man aged 45-65 years with non-small cell lung cancer. Sequenced sample: distant non-tumor lung tissue. The CDR3 sequence is CASSLNRNTEAFF. The CDR3 region has the DNA TGTGCCAGCAGCCTTAATAGGAACACTGAAGCATTCTTT.